The present TCR beta chain was sequenced within a study of early T cells in non-severe SARS-CoV-2 infection. About the study: Whole-blood bulk RNA, unsorted, was sequenced, and chains were unpaired.

The CDR3 is 16 amino acids. Germline CDR1 SGHTA, CDR2 FQGTGA. V was trimmed by 0 bases and J by 9 bases, leaving 18 bases between them. This clonotype was seen repeatedly, ten times or more. Attachment of unique molecular identifiers to individual cDNA molecules was performed. TCRdb fed the 5' RACE reads into MiXCR, producing one record per CDR3 protein. Altogether about 55,000 distinct CDR3 sequences are present, more than 13% being singletons, with the ten largest covering approximately 11%. The receptor was derived from an adult who was a healthcare worker with PCR-confirmed SARS-CoV-2 infection or an uninfected control (not recorded which). The sample in question was whole blood, obtained at baseline. The chain carries TRBV7-3 and TRBJ2-1; D might be TRBD2 (5 bases). CDR3 protein: CASSLTGASADSEQFF. In DNA, the CDR3 is TGTGCCAGCAGCTTAACGGGAGCCTCCGCGGATAGTGAGCAGTTCTTC.